This is a list of T cell receptor beta chains from one sample in a study of OX40 agonist ivuxolimab in advanced cancers. Measured with immunoSEQ multiplex PCR; TCRdb has only the in-frame clones, and not every one. The data hold over 7,500 clones, with approximately 70% observed a single time. The sample in question was CD4+ or CD8+ T cells sorted from blood, obtained in a trial of the OX40 agonist ivuxolimab. Every receptor here comes from an adult with an advanced solid tumor such as melanoma, head and neck, liver or kidney cancer. CDR3s include the opening cysteine and the closing phenylalanine or tryptophan. D genes are given only for firm matches. Expanded clones get a size class; other rows say once, few or many, or leave the size out.

J gene: TRBJ2-7
clone size: -
D gene: TRBD1
V gene: TRBV29-1
CDR3 protein: CSAAPGTGVEQYF
CDR3 DNA: TGCAGCGCTGCCCCCGGGACAGGGGTCGAGCAGTACTTC

J gene: TRBJ1-5
clone size: -
D gene: -
V gene: TRBV28
CDR3 protein: CASTGRVTFSNQPQHF
CDR3 DNA: TGTGCCAGCACCGGCCGAGTGACGTTTAGCAATCAGCCCCAGCATTTT

J gene: TRBJ1-2
clone size: -
D gene: -
V gene: TRBV2
CDR3 protein: CASSDLGAHNYGYTF
CDR3 DNA: TGTGCCAGCAGTGATTTGGGGGCGCATAACTATGGCTACACCTTC

J gene: TRBJ1-6
clone size: -
D gene: -
V gene: TRBV4-3
CDR3 protein: CASSQEDADNSPLHF
CDR3 DNA: TGCGCCAGCAGCCAAGAGGACGCAGATAATTCACCCCTCCACTTT

J gene: TRBJ2-2
clone size: -
D gene: -
V gene: TRBV11-2
CDR3 protein: CASSLDEDKNTGELFF
CDR3 DNA: TGTGCCAGCAGCTTGGACGAAGACAAGAACACCGGGGAGCTGTTTTTT

J gene: TRBJ1-2
clone size: -
D gene: -
V gene: TRBV10-3
CDR3 protein: CAISDPDRGARGYTF
CDR3 DNA: TGTGCCATCAGTGACCCGGATCGGGGGGCTCGGGGCTACACCTTC

J gene: TRBJ1-1
clone size: few
D gene: -
V gene: TRBV6-1
CDR3 protein: CASSEDNNLKAFF
CDR3 DNA: TGTGCCAGCAGTGAAGATAACAATTTGAAGGCTTTCTTT

J gene: TRBJ2-7
clone size: -
D gene: TRBD2
V gene: TRBV5-6
CDR3 protein: CASSPAGREYEQYF
CDR3 DNA: TGTGCCAGCAGCCCAGCGGGGAGAGAGTACGAGCAGTACTTC

J gene: TRBJ2-7
clone size: few
D gene: -
V gene: TRBV2
CDR3 protein: CASGASYEQYF
CDR3 DNA: TGTGCCAGCGGGGCCTCCTACGAGCAGTACTTC

J gene: TRBJ2-1
clone size: -
D gene: -
V gene: TRBV19
CDR3 protein: CASSIEGSSYNEQFF
CDR3 DNA: TGTGCCAGTAGTATAGAGGGGAGCTCCTACAATGAGCAGTTCTTC

J gene: TRBJ1-4
clone size: few
D gene: -
V gene: TRBV21-1
CDR3 protein: CASSKERESSNEKLFF
CDR3 DNA: TGTGCCAGCAGCAAAGAAAGGGAGTCATCTAATGAAAAACTGTTTTTT

J gene: TRBJ1-1
clone size: -
D gene: -
V gene: TRBV4-3
CDR3 protein: CASSQDSYEAFF
CDR3 DNA: TGCGCCAGCAGCCAAGATTCCTACGAAGCTTTCTTT

J gene: TRBJ2-7
clone size: -
D gene: TRBD1
V gene: TRBV5-4
CDR3 protein: CASSPGQGASEQYF
CDR3 DNA: TGTGCCAGCAGCCCCGGACAGGGGGCGAGCGAGCAGTACTTC

J gene: TRBJ2-7
clone size: -
D gene: -
V gene: TRBV13
CDR3 protein: CASSLGLKAYEQYF
CDR3 DNA: TGTGCCAGCAGCTTAGGATTAAAGGCCTACGAGCAGTACTTC

J gene: TRBJ2-2
clone size: -
D gene: TRBD1
V gene: TRBV7-2
CDR3 protein: CASNNRQGANTGELFF
CDR3 DNA: TGTGCCAGCAATAACCGACAGGGGGCGAACACCGGGGAGCTGTTTTTT

J gene: TRBJ1-1
clone size: -
D gene: TRBD1
V gene: TRBV10-3
CDR3 protein: CAISELGTGINTEAFF
CDR3 DNA: TGTGCCATCAGTGAGTTAGGGACAGGGATCAACACTGAAGCTTTCTTT

J gene: TRBJ1-1
clone size: -
D gene: -
V gene: TRBV7-2
CDR3 protein: CASSQGVNRENTEAFF
CDR3 DNA: TGCGCCAGCAGCCAAGGAGTTAACAGGGAGAACACTGAAGCTTTCTTT

J gene: TRBJ2-1
clone size: -
D gene: -
V gene: TRBV28
CDR3 protein: CASSLVGDSRPYNEQFF
CDR3 DNA: TGTGCCAGCAGTTTAGTCGGAGACAGCCGGCCTTACAATGAGCAGTTCTTC

J gene: TRBJ2-3
clone size: -
D gene: TRBD2
V gene: TRBV4-3
CDR3 protein: CASSQDKGAGGHTQYF
CDR3 DNA: TGCGCCAGCAGCCAAGATAAGGGAGCGGGGGGCCATACGCAGTATTTT

J gene: TRBJ1-1
clone size: few
D gene: -
V gene: TRBV7-9
CDR3 protein: CASTDGADEAFF
CDR3 DNA: TGTGCCAGCACCGACGGGGCAGACGAAGCTTTCTTT

J gene: TRBJ2-1
clone size: medium-sized
D gene: -
V gene: TRBV7-3
CDR3 protein: CASSSDGNNEQFF
CDR3 DNA: TGTGCCAGCAGTTCGGACGGCAACAATGAGCAGTTCTTC

J gene: TRBJ2-7
clone size: -
D gene: -
V gene: TRBV6-1
CDR3 protein: CASSAGVNEAYEQYF
CDR3 DNA: TGTGCCAGCAGTGCTGGAGTTAATGAAGCCTACGAGCAGTACTTC

J gene: TRBJ1-6
clone size: many
D gene: -
V gene: TRBV2
CDR3 protein: CASGNSPLHF
CDR3 DNA: TGTGCCAGTGGGAATTCACCCCTCCACTTT

J gene: TRBJ1-1
clone size: -
D gene: -
V gene: TRBV6-5
CDR3 protein: CASSYEDSRYTEAFF
CDR3 DNA: TGTGCCAGCAGTTACGAGGACAGTAGATACACTGAAGCTTTCTTT

J gene: TRBJ2-2
clone size: -
D gene: -
V gene: TRBV28
CDR3 protein: CASSFYGTGGELFF
CDR3 DNA: TGTGCCAGCAGTTTTTACGGGACCGGCGGGGAGCTGTTTTTT

J gene: TRBJ2-1
clone size: -
D gene: TRBD1
V gene: TRBV7-9
CDR3 protein: CASSLVGDRVGEQFF
CDR3 DNA: TGTGCCAGCAGCTTAGTCGGTGACAGGGTAGGTGAGCAGTTCTTC

J gene: TRBJ2-2
clone size: -
D gene: -
V gene: TRBV4-3
CDR3 protein: CASRAQWDTGELFF
CDR3 DNA: TGCGCCAGCAGGGCACAGTGGGACACCGGGGAGCTGTTTTTT

J gene: TRBJ2-1
clone size: -
D gene: TRBD1
V gene: TRBV19
CDR3 protein: CASSSGTGGDEQFF
CDR3 DNA: TGTGCCAGTAGTTCCGGGACAGGGGGTGATGAGCAGTTCTTC

J gene: TRBJ1-1
clone size: -
D gene: -
V gene: TRBV27
CDR3 protein: CASSSGGGTEAFF
CDR3 DNA: TGTGCCAGCAGTTCCGGGGGGGGCACTGAAGCTTTCTTT

J gene: TRBJ2-1
clone size: -
D gene: -
V gene: TRBV7-3
CDR3 protein: CASRPGSSYNEQFF
CDR3 DNA: TGTGCCAGCAGGCCGGGGAGCTCCTACAATGAGCAGTTCTTC

J gene: TRBJ2-1
clone size: once
D gene: TRBD1
V gene: TRBV11-2
CDR3 protein: CASTRTGWINEQFF
CDR3 DNA: TGTGCCAGCACACGGACAGGGTGGATCAATGAGCAGTTCTTC

J gene: TRBJ2-2
clone size: -
D gene: -
V gene: TRBV27
CDR3 protein: CASIGGGTGTGELFF
CDR3 DNA: TGTGCCAGCATCGGTGGGGGGACGGGCACCGGGGAGCTGTTTTTT

J gene: TRBJ2-7
clone size: -
D gene: -
V gene: TRBV21-1
CDR3 protein: CASSNKGLALYEQYF
CDR3 DNA: TGTGCCAGCAGCAACAAGGGACTAGCGTTGTACGAGCAGTACTTC

J gene: TRBJ1-3
clone size: -
D gene: -
V gene: TRBV4-3
CDR3 protein: CASSQDYQAAGNTIYF
CDR3 DNA: TGCGCCAGCAGCCAAGACTACCAAGCAGCTGGAAACACCATATATTTT

J gene: TRBJ2-3
clone size: -
D gene: TRBD2
V gene: TRBV7-3
CDR3 protein: CASSSSISGSRTDTQYF
CDR3 DNA: TGTGCCAGCAGCTCAAGCATCAGCGGGAGTCGCACAGATACGCAGTATTTT

J gene: TRBJ2-3
clone size: -
D gene: TRBD2
V gene: TRBV7-6
CDR3 protein: CASSLGASGVIDTQYF
CDR3 DNA: TGTGCCAGCAGCTTAGGGGCTAGCGGGGTAATAGATACGCAGTATTTT

J gene: TRBJ2-1
clone size: once
D gene: -
V gene: TRBV15
CDR3 protein: CATSRSRDEQFF
CDR3 DNA: TGTGCCACCAGCAGGAGCAGGGATGAGCAGTTCTTC

J gene: TRBJ2-1
clone size: -
D gene: -
V gene: TRBV7-9
CDR3 protein: CASSWHMSSYNEQFF
CDR3 DNA: TGTGCCAGCAGCTGGCACATGAGCTCCTACAATGAGCAGTTCTTC

J gene: TRBJ1-2
clone size: -
D gene: TRBD1
V gene: TRBV5-1
CDR3 protein: CASSPGQGIGYTF
CDR3 DNA: TGCGCCAGCAGCCCGGGACAGGGGATTGGCTACACCTTC

J gene: TRBJ2-3
clone size: -
D gene: TRBD2
V gene: TRBV2
CDR3 protein: CASNPLGGFLDTQYF
CDR3 DNA: TGTGCCAGCAACCCACTGGGGGGGTTTTTGGATACGCAGTATTTT

J gene: TRBJ1-4
clone size: -
D gene: TRBD1
V gene: TRBV2
CDR3 protein: CASREHTGDNEKLFF
CDR3 DNA: TGTGCCAGCAGGGAACACACAGGGGATAATGAAAAACTGTTTTTT

J gene: TRBJ1-2
clone size: few
D gene: -
V gene: TRBV7-6
CDR3 protein: CASSPRGGYGYTF
CDR3 DNA: TGTGCCAGCAGCCCCCGTGGGGGGTATGGCTACACCTTC

J gene: TRBJ2-7
clone size: once
D gene: TRBD1
V gene: TRBV7-6
CDR3 protein: CASSQGAGRGLDEQYF
CDR3 DNA: TGTGCCAGCAGCCAGGGGGCGGGCAGGGGCTTGGACGAGCAGTACTTC

J gene: TRBJ1-2
clone size: -
D gene: -
V gene: TRBV11-2
CDR3 protein: CASSYAGPLAF
CDR3 DNA: TGTGCCAGCAGCTATGCGGGGCCACTCGCCTTC

J gene: TRBJ2-7
clone size: -
D gene: -
V gene: TRBV5-7
CDR3 protein: CASSESSERGAYEQYF
CDR3 DNA: TGTGCCAGCAGCGAGAGTAGCGAGAGAGGGGCCTACGAGCAGTACTTC

J gene: TRBJ1-1
clone size: -
D gene: TRBD1
V gene: TRBV19
CDR3 protein: CASIRTGGTEAFF
CDR3 DNA: TGTGCCAGTATACGGACAGGGGGAACTGAAGCTTTCTTT

J gene: TRBJ1-1
clone size: large
D gene: -
V gene: TRBV4-3
CDR3 protein: CASSQGVSRGDTEAFF
CDR3 DNA: TGCGCCAGCAGCCAAGGGGTTTCTAGGGGTGACACTGAAGCTTTCTTT

J gene: TRBJ1-3
clone size: -
D gene: -
V gene: TRBV5-5
CDR3 protein: CASSQTRDGNTIYF
CDR3 DNA: TGCGCCAGCAGCCAAACCAGGGACGGAAACACCATATATTTT

J gene: TRBJ2-1
clone size: few
D gene: -
V gene: TRBV10-3
CDR3 protein: CAISEPDRPDEQFF
CDR3 DNA: TGTGCCATCAGTGAGCCTGACAGGCCGGATGAGCAGTTCTTC